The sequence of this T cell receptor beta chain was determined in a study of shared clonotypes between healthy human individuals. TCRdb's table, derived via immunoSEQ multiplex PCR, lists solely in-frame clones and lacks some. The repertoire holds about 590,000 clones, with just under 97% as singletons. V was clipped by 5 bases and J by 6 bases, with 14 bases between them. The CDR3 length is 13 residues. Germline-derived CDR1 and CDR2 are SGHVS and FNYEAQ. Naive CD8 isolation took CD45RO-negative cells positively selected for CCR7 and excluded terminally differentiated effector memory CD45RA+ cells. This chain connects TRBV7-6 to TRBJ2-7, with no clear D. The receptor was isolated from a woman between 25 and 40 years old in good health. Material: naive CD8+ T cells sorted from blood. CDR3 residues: CASSLSAPGEQYF. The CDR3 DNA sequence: TGTGCCAGCAGCCTAAGCGCCCCGGGCGAGCAGTACTTC.